The 16 T cell receptor beta chains below come from one sample, sequenced in a study of cytomegalovirus exposure and HLA in healthy donors. PCR employed 60 Vbeta and 13 Jbeta primers. Sequenced by immunoSEQ multiplex PCR; TCRdb stores in-frame clones only, minus some. The sample lists approximately 170,000 clones, about 80% occurring once. What was sequenced was PBMCs. Receptors originate from a young man in good health and CMV-seropositive.

This clone has just a few counts. The chain uses TRBV6-5 and TRBJ2-7, with 7 bases that match TRBD2. The CDR3 extends over 14 amino acids. Trimming removed 6 bases from V and 0 bases from J; junction bases left unmatched: 5. Germline CDR1 is MNHEY and CDR2 is SVGAGI. In nucleotides, the CDR3 is TGTGCCAGCAGGGCGGGCGGGAGCTCCTACGAGCAGTACTTC. This gives the protein CASRAGGSSYEQYF.

This sequence joins TRBV6-5 and TRBJ2-7, with D perhaps TRBD1 (6 bases). V lost 6 bases to trimming and J lost 5 bases, with 11 bases between them. CDR1 is MNHEY and CDR2 is SVGAGI in the germline V gene. The CDR3 is 12 amino acids. CDR3 residues: CASRAQGHEQYF. The DNA for the CDR3 is TGTGCCAGCAGGGCACAGGGTCACGAGCAGTACTTC.

The V gene is TRBV27, the J gene TRBJ2-7; 7 bases are a match to TRBD1. The CDR3 consists of 14 residues. Germline loops: CDR1 MNHEY, CDR2 SMNVEV (reference sequence). With V trimmed by 2 bases and J by 4 bases, 5 bases remained unmatched. The CDR3 sequence is CASSLTQGEYEQYF. The CDR3 region has the DNA TGTGCCAGCAGTTTAACCCAGGGGGAATACGAGCAGTACTTC.

J is TRBJ2-7 and V is TRBV14, with TRBD1 matching over 7 bases. The CDR3 is 12 amino acids. Germline trimming cut 9 bases from V and 4 bases from J; bases unmatched to any gene: 6. CDR1 and CDR2 from the germline V gene are SGHDN and FVKESK. The CDR3: CASSETGYEQYF. DNA for the CDR3: TGTGCCAGTTCGGAGACAGGGTACGAGCAGTACTTC.

This chain joins TRBV7-2 and TRBJ2-1; 12 nucleotides line up with TRBD2. J lost 6 bases, V lost 6 bases, and 9 bases had no gene match. The CDR3 covers 16 residues. CDR1 is SGHTA and CDR2 is FQGNSA in the germline V gene. The CDR3 bases are TGTGCCAGCAGGTATGCTGGACTAGCGGGACGCAATGAGCAGTTCTTC. Its translation: CASRYAGLAGRNEQFF.

The rearrangement uses TRBV4-3 and TRBJ2-1; D is unresolved. The CDR3 is 14 amino acids. The germline V gene encodes CDR1 LGHNA and CDR2 YSLEER. V lost 4 bases and J 8 bases, leaving 15 bases between the germline ends. In nucleotides, the CDR3 is TGCGCCAGCAGCCCAAGAGTAGCCTTCCATGAGCAGTTCTTC. Translating it yields CASSPRVAFHEQFF.

V usage is TRBV6-5 and J usage is TRBJ2-3; a weak D match, TRBD2 (6 bases). CDR1 MNHEY and CDR2 SVGAGI come from the germline V gene. V lost 2 bases to trimming and J lost 4 bases, with 7 bases between them. This CDR3 is built from 13 residues. Here the CDR3 reads CASSYGGSDTQYF. Here the CDR3 DNA reads TGTGCCAGCAGTTACGGGGGGTCAGATACGCAGTATTTT.

This clone occurred a few times. V usage is TRBV9 and J usage is TRBJ2-2; 7 bases fit TRBD1. The J segment lost 5 bases and the V segment lost 3 bases, leaving 7 bases of the junction unmatched. Per germline, CDR1 SGDLS and CDR2 YYNGEE. The CDR3 contains 15 residues. The CDR3 bases are TGTGCCAGCAGCGGACGGGACAGAGGGACCGGGGAGCTGTTTTTT. Translation: CASSGRDRGTGELFF.

The chain recombines TRBV6-5 with TRBJ2-1; TRBD1 agrees at 8 bases. Germline trimming cut 7 bases from V and 7 bases from J; bases unmatched to any gene: 3. Germline V gives CDR1 MNHEY, CDR2 SVGAGI. This CDR3 is 12 amino acids long. Here the CDR3 reads CASTRGLNEQFF. Written as DNA, the CDR3 is TGTGCCAGCACCAGGGGGCTTAATGAGCAGTTCTTC.

This rearrangement joins TRBV10-2 to TRBJ1-1, with TRBD1 identical over 8 bases. The CDR3 has 11 amino acids. The junction had 4 bases not matched to a gene; V was cut back by 6 bases and J by 10 bases. The germline V gene has CDR1 WSHSY and CDR2 SAAADI. For the CDR3, the DNA is TGCGCCAGCAGCGAGGACAGGGCAGCTTTCTTT. Translation gives CASSEDRAAFF.

V is TRBV5-6 and J is TRBJ1-2; 12 nucleotides match TRBD1. Germline trimming cut 4 bases from V and 5 bases from J; bases unmatched to any gene: 6. The CDR3 spans 15 residues. The germline gives CDR1 SGHDT, CDR2 YYEEEE. CDR3 sequence reads: CASSGGTGGAYGYTF. The CDR3 DNA is TGTGCCAGCAGCGGAGGGACAGGGGGCGCGTATGGCTACACCTTC. The variable domain in full, completed from reference TRBV5-6 and TRBJ1-2, reads DAGVTQSPTHLIKTRGQQVTLRCSPKSGHDTVSWYQQALGQGPQFIFQYYEEEERQRGNFPDRFSGHQFPNYSSELNVNALLLGDSALYLCASSGGTGGAYGYTFGSGTRLTVV.

J is TRBJ1-2 and V is TRBV9; TRBD1 aligns across 9 bases. V lost 0 bases to trimming and J lost 5 bases; unmatched junction nucleotides: 5. Germline V gene sequence: CDR1 SGDLS, CDR2 YYNGEE. The CDR3 spans 15 residues. The DNA for the CDR3 is TGTGCCAGCAGCGTAGAAGGGACAGGGTTATATGGCTACACCTTC. It specifies CASSVEGTGLYGYTF. The entire variable domain, with the rest obtained from reference TRBV9 and TRBJ1-2, is as follows: DSGVTQTPKHLITATGQRVTLRCSPRSGDLSVYWYQQSLDQGLQFLIQYYNGEERAKGNILERFSAQQFPDLHSELNLSSLELGDSALYFCASSVEGTGLYGYTFGSGTRLTVV.

To note about this clone: Other nucleotide sequences from this sample produce the same CDR3. The J gene is TRBJ1-3, the V gene TRBV9; D not certain. Looked up from germline, CDR1 is SGDLS and CDR2 is YYNGEE. This CDR3 is 14 amino acids long. V lost 0 bases and J 9 bases, leaving 13 bases between the germline ends. This CDR3 is CASSVGSGDSTIYF. The CDR3 nucleotides are TGTGCCAGCAGCGTAGGATCCGGGGATAGCACCATATATTTT.

The chain has TRBV5-8 and TRBJ2-3; 7 bases agree with TRBD2. CDR1 and CDR2 (germline): SGHTS, YDEGEE. The CDR3 sequence is 15 residues long. Losses at the gene ends were 4 bases for V and 8 bases for J; bases not matched to a gene: 13. CDR3 DNA sequence: TGTGCCAGCAGCGGTGGGACTAAAGTATCCCCTACGCAGTATTTT. Its translation is CASSGGTKVSPTQYF.

The chain recombines TRBV6-5 with TRBJ2-3, with D unclear. CDR1 and CDR2 (germline): MNHEY, SVGAGI. The V end was cut by 7 bases, the J end by 2 bases, with 10 bases between. The CDR3 is 13 residues long. CDR3 nucleotide sequence: TGTGCCAGCATGAGTGCGGACACAGATACGCAGTATTTT. This codes for CASMSADTDTQYF.

This clone was counted between two and nine times. The same CDR3 arises from other DNA sequences in this sample as well. The V gene is TRBV18, the J gene TRBJ1-1, with D unresolved. The CDR3 runs to 13 residues. Trimming stripped 3 bases from V and 2 bases from J, with 7 bases between. Per germline, CDR1 KGHSH and CDR2 LQKENI. For the CDR3, the DNA is TGTGCCAGCTCACCCGCGGGTAACACTGAAGCTTTCTTT. This translates into CASSPAGNTEAFF.